Included here is one T cell receptor (beta chain) sequence, with context. The data originate from a study of blood T cell repertoires in COVID-19. The wider study: PBMCs, B-cell-depleted T cells, or T cells were the source of the cDNA or gDNA that made up the material.

Germline-derived CDR1 and CDR2 are ENHRY and SYGVKD. The J segment lost 3 bases and the V segment lost 3 bases, leaving 1 base of the junction unmatched. This CDR3 spans 14 amino acids. Participant age was roughly 18 to 90 years, and participants resided in around 24 US areas. Assignment of participants to cohorts was predicated upon participant-reported clinical history. Authors' data handling: The authors estimated nucleated cell counts from reference gene primer amplification. Clones were read by immunoSEQ multiplex PCR, and TCRdb kept only the in-frame ones, dropping some. That table is the source of V, J and clone size, and D and trimming were worked out from the DNA. Of 150,000 to 250,000 clones listed, about 80% are singletons.

V and J are TRBV10-3 and TRBJ2-7; 11 nucleotides agree with TRBD2. The sequenced material came from PBMCs or T cells enriched from blood (not recorded which). This TCR was sampled from a man aged 35 to 55 who had recovered from COVID-19. The CDR3 DNA reads as TGTGCCATCAGTGACGGGACTAGCGGCTACGAGCAGTACTTC. Its protein product is CAISDGTSGYEQYF.